The present TCR beta chain was sequenced within a study of blood T cell repertoires in COVID-19. Study-wide background: Sites in the United States, Italy and Spain provided acute and convalescent COVID-19 samples. T cells, B-cell-depleted T cells, or PBMCs provided the cDNA or gDNA that served as material.

A Seattle source enrolled patients during active infection and followed them longitudinally. The CDR3 runs 14 residues. Germline V gene data show CDR1 as SGHAT and CDR2 as FQNNGV. V was clipped by 0 bases and J by 5 bases; unmatched bases: 3. Libraries were prepared by immunoSEQ multiplex PCR; TCRdb keeps only in-frame clonotypes and omits some of them. The sample yields more than 150,000 clones, approximately 80% seen once. The sequence derives from a woman aged 80 or over with COVID-19, enrolled during active disease. This rearrangement joins TRBV11-2 to TRBJ1-2, with 7 positions matching TRBD1. The sequenced sample consisted of peripheral blood. The chain's CDR3 is CASSLDSGGYGYTF. The CDR3 nucleotides are TGTGCCAGCAGCTTAGATTCAGGGGGATATGGCTACACCTTC.